This is a list of T cell receptor beta chains from one sample in a study of shared clonotypes between healthy human individuals. Clones were read by immunoSEQ multiplex PCR, and TCRdb kept only the in-frame ones, dropping some. The sample lists approximately 340,000 clones, less than 85% occurring once. The sequenced sample was memory CD4+ T cells sorted from blood. The receptor source for this set is a man under 40 in good health. CDR3s leave out the opening cysteine and the closing phenylalanine or tryptophan.

J	V	CDR3
TRBJ1-3	TRBV6-5	ASSPDSSGNTIY
TRBJ2-7	TRBV7-8	ASSLQGRDFEQY
TRBJ2-3	TRBV7-2	ASRLRDRYTDTQY
TRBJ2-7	TRBV5-4	ASSLAVDYEQY
TRBJ2-1	TRBV5-1	ASSQGQSNEQF
TRBJ1-1	TRBV10-1	ASSGGTGYTEAF
TRBJ2-5	TRBV28	ASSQTIGTGGETQY
TRBJ2-7	TRBV10-3	AISESGREIYEQY
TRBJ2-7	TRBV20-1	STGFSYEQY
TRBJ2-2	TRBV19	ASSGSSGRTSGELF
TRBJ2-7	TRBV18	ASSPPQGGQY
TRBJ1-2	TRBV19	ASSIDRGNYGYT
TRBJ2-5	TRBV10-1	ASSEGLAGQETQY
TRBJ2-1	TRBV6-1	ASSEGRFVNEQF
TRBJ1-5	TRBV7-2	ASSFLVDQPQH
.	TRBV6-6	ASNHGANYEQY
TRBJ2-7	TRBV6-1	ASSFRDRGSYEQY
TRBJ1-5	TRBV7-6	ASSSGNQPQH
TRBJ2-2	TRBV18	ASSPTGLDTGELF
TRBJ2-1	TRBV27	ASRAGTRYNEQF
TRBJ1-3	TRBV6-1	ASSHVGNTIY
TRBJ1-5	TRBV6-1	ASSAGQDSNQPQH
TRBJ2-3	TRBV5-4	ASSDPTGVTDTQY
TRBJ2-4	TRBV7-2	ASSLRPGQGIIIQY
TRBJ1-1	TRBV6-1	ASSRPGQGAEAF
TRBJ2-7	TRBV5-1	ASSSRGRLLGEQY
TRBJ1-2	TRBV11-2	ASSLGPGPAAYGYT
TRBJ2-7	TRBV6-6	ASSYLGGYEQY
TRBJ1-4	TRBV2	ASSDSWNEKLF
TRBJ2-7	TRBV28	ASSFLAGESEQY
TRBJ2-1	TRBV5-6	ASSLAGGPRNEQF
TRBJ2-7	TRBV28	ASSSTVNREETLNYEQY
TRBJ2-7	TRBV7-8	ASSLGGGEQY
TRBJ1-3	TRBV6-5	ASSYRDREDTIY
TRBJ2-3	TRBV4-3	ASSQTLAGGVDTQY
TRBJ2-5	TRBV30	AWSRDNQETQY
TRBJ2-3	TRBV7-9	ASSFGTASY
TRBJ2-7	TRBV11-2	ASSLLGVYEQY